Listed below are T cell receptor beta chains from one sample, sequenced in a study of OX40 agonist ivuxolimab in advanced cancers. Repertoires were generated with immunoSEQ multiplex PCR, while TCRdb's copy carries only in-frame clones and drops some. The sample records under 110,000 clones, over 75% being singletons. This sample comprised CD4+ or CD8+ T cells sorted from blood, obtained in a trial of the OX40 agonist ivuxolimab. The receptors come from an adult with an advanced solid tumor such as melanoma, head and neck, liver or kidney cancer. CDR3s include the opening cysteine and the closing phenylalanine or tryptophan. Each record gives: V gene, clone size, D gene, J gene, CDR3 protein, CDR3 DNA. A D gene is named only where the DNA matches it firmly. Expanded clones get a size class; other rows say once, few or many, or leave the size out.

>TRBV29-1|NA|TRBD1|TRBJ2-5
CSVGFGTGGMETQYF
TGCAGCGTTGGGTTCGGGACAGGGGGCATGGAGACCCAGTACTTC
>TRBV5-1|once|NA|TRBJ2-3
CASSLAGRTDTQYF
TGCGCCAGCAGCTTGGCGGGCCGCACAGATACGCAGTATTTT
>TRBV5-4|NA|TRBD1|TRBJ2-3
CASSSKGQGRYDTQYF
TGTGCCAGCAGCTCAAAAGGACAGGGACGGTACGATACGCAGTATTTT
>TRBV9|NA|NA|TRBJ2-1
CASSKGPAYNEQFF
TGTGCCAGCAGCAAGGGGCCCGCCTACAATGAGCAGTTCTTC
>TRBV18|once|NA|TRBJ2-7
CASSPPGQTYEQYF
TGTGCCAGCTCACCACCGGGACAAACCTACGAGCAGTACTTC
>TRBV7-7|NA|NA|TRBJ2-1
CASSLGLNNEQFF
TGTGCTAGCAGCTTAGGGCTGAACAATGAGCAGTTCTTC
>TRBV6-5|NA|TRBD1|TRBJ2-1
CASSSTGTEQFF
TGTGCCAGCAGTTCGACAGGGACTGAGCAGTTCTTC
>TRBV19|NA|NA|TRBJ1-5
CASSIAAQGGQPQHF
TGTGCCAGTAGTATAGCCGCACAGGGAGGACAGCCCCAGCATTTT
>TRBV15|NA|NA|TRBJ1-1
CATSRETEAFF
TGTGCCACCAGCAGAGAAACTGAAGCTTTCTTT
>TRBV7-2|NA|NA|TRBJ1-5
CASSPQENQPQHF
TGTGCCAGCAGCCCTCAGGAGAATCAGCCCCAGCATTTT
>TRBV5-1|NA|NA|TRBJ2-6
CASSSDLAGANVLTF
TGCGCCAGCAGCTCAGACCTCGCTGGGGCCAACGTCCTGACTTTC
>TRBV7-6|NA|NA|TRBJ2-5
CASSRNRDETQYF
TGTGCCAGCAGCCGCAACAGGGATGAGACCCAGTACTTC
>TRBV6-5|once|NA|TRBJ2-2
CASSGGAGELFF
TGTGCCAGTTCTGGGGGAGCCGGGGAGCTGTTTTTT
>TRBV28|few|NA|TRBJ1-6
CASSIVGVLGSYNSPLHF
TGTGCCAGCAGTATAGTAGGGGTTCTGGGATCCTATAATTCACCCCTCCACTTT
>TRBV7-2|NA|NA|TRBJ1-2
CASSLEVSSGYTF
TGTGCCAGCAGCTTAGAAGTTAGCAGTGGCTACACCTTC
>TRBV7-9|once|NA|TRBJ1-6
CASSLERGGSSYNSPLHF
TGTGCCAGCAGCTTGGAGAGGGGTGGGAGCTCCTATAATTCACCCCTCCACTTT
>TRBV5-4|NA|NA|TRBJ1-2
CASSFGRANYGYTF
TGTGCCAGCAGCTTTGGTAGAGCTAACTATGGCTACACCTTC
>TRBV6-1|once|TRBD1|TRBJ2-7
CASRAQGHNYEQYF
TGTGCCAGCAGGGCACAGGGGCATAACTACGAGCAGTACTTC
>TRBV20-1|once|NA|TRBJ2-5
CSALRETQYF
TGCAGTGCTCTCCGAGAGACCCAGTACTTC
>TRBV30|NA|NA|TRBJ2-1
CAWSPLNEQFF
TGTGCCTGGAGCCCGCTCAATGAGCAGTTCTTC
>TRBV18|NA|NA|TRBJ2-3
CASLRTVNTDTQYF
TGTGCCAGCTTGCGGACAGTCAACACAGATACGCAGTATTTT
>TRBV5-8|NA|TRBD2|TRBJ2-1
CASRERGGESSYNEQFF
TGTGCCAGCAGGGAGCGGGGGGGCGAATCTTCCTACAATGAGCAGTTCTTC
>TRBV29-1|NA|NA|TRBJ2-1
CSVEGAASSYNEQFF
TGCAGCGTTGAAGGAGCAGCGAGCTCCTACAATGAGCAGTTCTTC
>TRBV28|once|NA|TRBJ1-2
CASSNGMGGGYTF
TGTGCCAGCTCTAACGGAATGGGAGGAGGCTACACCTTC
>TRBV19|few|TRBD1|TRBJ1-5
CASSTGQGILPQHF
TGTGCCAGTAGTACGGGACAGGGTATCTTACCCCAGCATTTT
>TRBV19|NA|TRBD1|TRBJ2-3
CASSPGQGSADTQYF
TGTGCCAGTAGTCCGGGACAGGGGAGCGCAGATACGCAGTATTTT
>TRBV6-1|few|NA|TRBJ1-1
CASSEGYGLNTEAFF
TGTGCCAGCAGTGAAGGGTACGGCCTGAACACTGAAGCTTTCTTT
>TRBV5-1|NA|TRBD1|TRBJ2-1
CASSGQGTSYNEQFF
TGCGCCAGCAGCGGACAGGGAACGTCCTACAATGAGCAGTTCTTC
>TRBV10-3|NA|NA|TRBJ2-7
CAISESQQGEQYF
TGTGCCATCAGTGAGTCCCAACAGGGCGAGCAGTACTTC
>TRBV6-5|NA|NA|TRBJ2-7
CASSYKTGYEQYF
TGTGCCAGCAGTTACAAAACAGGCTACGAGCAGTACTTC
>TRBV6-5|NA|NA|TRBJ1-5
CASRVADQPQHF
TGTGCCAGCAGGGTAGCGGATCAGCCCCAGCATTTT
>TRBV12-5|NA|NA|TRBJ1-5
CASGAEANQPQHF
TGTGCTAGTGGTGCGGAAGCTAATCAGCCCCAGCATTTT
>TRBV10-3|NA|TRBD2|TRBJ2-3
CAIAGGRASTDTQYF
TGTGCCATCGCGGGGGGGCGAGCTAGCACAGATACGCAGTATTTT
>TRBV7-9|NA|NA|TRBJ1-4
CASSSMGPIEKLFF
TGTGCCAGCAGCTCCATGGGGCCGATTGAAAAACTGTTTTTT
>TRBV2|NA|NA|TRBJ1-2
CASRAWTSVYGYTF
TGTGCCAGCAGAGCCTGGACGTCGGTCTATGGCTACACCTTC
>TRBV6-4|NA|NA|TRBJ2-1
CASSEYQGRSYNEQFF
TGTGCCAGCAGTGAATATCAGGGGCGCAGCTACAATGAGCAGTTCTTC
>TRBV20-1|NA|NA|TRBJ2-7
CSASGGIEQYF
TGCAGTGCATCCGGGGGAATCGAGCAGTACTTC
>TRBV21-1|NA|NA|TRBJ2-6
CASSNSLQGQGSGANVLTF
TGTGCCAGCAGCAACTCCCTTCAAGGCCAGGGTTCTGGGGCCAACGTCCTGACTTTC
>TRBV11-3|NA|NA|TRBJ2-5
CASSSGTQTTQYF
TGTGCCAGCAGCTCCGGGACTCAAACGACCCAGTACTTC
>TRBV29-1|few|TRBD2|TRBJ2-1
CSVPPSGRSYNEQFF
TGCAGCGTCCCACCTAGCGGGAGATCCTACAATGAGCAGTTCTTC
>TRBV7-2|NA|TRBD1|TRBJ2-5
CASSWTGSETQYF
TGTGCCAGCAGCTGGACAGGGTCAGAGACCCAGTACTTC
>TRBV5-5|NA|NA|TRBJ1-4
CASSLLTNEKLFF
TGTGCCAGCAGCTTGTTGACAAATGAAAAACTGTTTTTT
>TRBV2|NA|NA|TRBJ2-7
CASSAEGGVGYEQYF
TGTGCCAGCAGCGCTGAAGGGGGTGTGGGCTACGAGCAGTACTTC
>TRBV30|NA|TRBD1|TRBJ1-1
CARTQGARTEAFF
TGTGCGCGCACACAGGGGGCGCGAACTGAAGCTTTCTTT
>TRBV19|NA|TRBD2|TRBJ2-3
CASRLAGSINTDTQYF
TGTGCCAGTAGACTAGCGGGGTCCATAAACACAGATACGCAGTATTTT
>TRBV15|once|NA|TRBJ1-4
CATSRARLDRLESRGYEKLFF
TGTGCCACCAGCAGAGCCCGCCTTGACAGGTTAGAGTCGAGGGGATATGAAAAACTGTTTTTT
>TRBV5-1|NA|NA|TRBJ2-5
CASSLGAGETQYF
TGCGCCAGCAGCTTAGGCGCGGGAGAGACCCAGTACTTC